The T cell receptor (beta chain) under discussion was sequenced for a study of CD4+ T cells in melanoma. The study's findings and limits: CD8+ T cell, macrophage and B cell function reportedly correlated with neoantigen-specific CD4+ T cells. Reportedly, melanoma neoantigen-specific CD4+ T cells showed varied differentiation states.

Some clones are missing from TCRdb's copy, which holds only in-frame ones; the method was immunoSEQ multiplex PCR. The data show about 140,000 clones, around nine tenths seen once. V trimming: 5 bases; J trimming: 9 bases; junction bases outside the gene matches: 9. CDR1 is LNHDA, CDR2 SQIVND, per germline (reference sequence). This CDR3 region has 14 residues. Concerning this clone: What it binds is unknown.

The chain employs TRBV19 and TRBJ2-4; TRBD1 matches at 8 bases. This clonotype was sampled from a human donor with melanoma. For the CDR3, the DNA is TGTGCCAGTAGTCCTCGCCTCGACAGGGGCATTCAGTACTTC. Translating it yields CASSPRLDRGIQYF.